One and the same sample provided the 22 T cell receptor beta chains below, sequenced in a study of human T cells and chemical hapten exposure. The time point: patch test 1, 2 weeks after DPC sensitization. The treatment was: therapeutic diphenylcyclopropenone sensitization with weekly scalp DPC. MiXCR, applied by TCRdb to the RACE reads, yields one record per CDR3 protein. The sample holds around 120,000 distinct CDR3 sequences; roughly an eighth are singletons and the top ten take 0.92%. The specimen comprised whole blood, sampled in connection with sensitization to the hapten diphenylcyclopropenone (DPC). Receptor source: a man between 18 and 29 years old with alopecia areata. Some clones in this sample may be carry-over from other donors' samples.

The chain links TRBV10-3 to TRBJ1-2; D unresolved. Looked up from germline, CDR1 is ENHRY and CDR2 is SYGVKD. This CDR3 contains 14 residues. V was clipped by 10 bases and J by 1 base, with 16 bases between them. The CDR3 loop reads CATKTPKYNYGYTF. The CDR3 coding sequence is TGTGCCACCAAGACACCTAAGTATAACTATGGCTACACCTTC.

A few counts support this clonotype. The rearrangement links TRBV29-1 to TRBJ2-2, with D possibly TRBD1 on 6 matching bases. The V end lost 6 bases, the J end lost 4 bases, and 15 bases lay between the germline ends. The germline CDR1 and CDR2 sequences are SQVTM and ANQGSEA. The CDR3 is 14 amino acids. The CDR3 nucleotides are TGCAGCGTCTCACAGGGTTGGGTCACCGGGGAGCTGTTTTTT. It yields the protein CSVSQGWVTGELFF.

This clonotype has only a few counts. This chain connects TRBV2 to TRBJ1-4; D may be TRBD1 (6 bases). CDR1 is SNHLY and CDR2 is FYNNEI in the germline V gene. The CDR3 runs 14 residues. Trimming stripped 5 bases from V and 7 bases from J, with 14 bases between. The CDR3 coding sequence is TGTGCCAGCAGTCGCCTTCGACAGGCTGAAAAACTGTTTTTT. Translation: CASSRLRQAEKLFF.

This clonotype was seen a few times. The chain uses TRBV7-2 and TRBJ2-1; tentatively, D is TRBD1 (6 bases). This CDR3 region has 15 residues. Germline V CDR1 and CDR2: SGHTA, FQGNSA. The V end lost 2 bases, the J end lost 7 bases, and 15 bases lay between the germline ends. This chain's CDR3 is CASSLTRGLSNEQFF. In DNA form, the CDR3 reads TGTGCCAGCAGCTTAACCAGGGGTTTGAGTAATGAGCAGTTCTTC. The full variable domain, rest sourced from reference TRBV7-2 and TRBJ2-1, is GAGVSQSPSNKVTEKGKDVELRCDPISGHTALYWYRQSLGQGLEFLIYFQGNSAPDKSGLPSDRFSAERTGGSVSTLTIQRTQQEDSAVYLCASSLTRGLSNEQFFGPGTRLTVL.

This clonotype was picked up a small number of times. The J gene is TRBJ2-3, the V gene TRBV7-3, with 8 bases matching TRBD2. The CDR3 is 20 residues long. Germline V gene data show CDR1 as SGHTA and CDR2 as FQGTGA. With 5 bases clipped from V and 7 bases from J, the junction kept 26 bases outside the gene matches. CDR3 in DNA: TGTGCCAGCAGCATGAGAGGACTAGCATTTACGGTACCTCAGGGGAATACGCAGTATTTT. Its protein is CASSMRGLAFTVPQGNTQYF.

The gene calls are TRBV12-3 or TRBV12-4 and TRBJ1-4, with a weak D call TRBD1 (6 bases). The CDR3 totals 20 residues. V dropped 2 bases and J dropped 0 bases, with 22 bases sitting between them. CDR3 coding DNA: TGTGCCAGCAGTTTAACCACAGGGAGGCTCGATTCTGCAACTAATGAAAAACTGTTTTTT. This sequence encodes CASSLTTGRLDSATNEKLFF.

This sequence joins TRBV6-6 and TRBJ2-1; 9 positions agree with TRBD1. The V gene's germline CDR1 is MNHNY and CDR2 SVGAGI (reference sequence). CDR3 length equals 18 residues. V lost 2 bases to trimming and J lost 6 bases; unmatched junction nucleotides: 14. CDR3 nucleotides: TGTGCCAGCAGTTACGCAGGGACGAGGGACAGGGTACTCAATGAGCAGTTCTTC. Translating gives CASSYAGTRDRVLNEQFF.

This clonotype was detected a few times. The V gene is TRBV7-6, the J gene TRBJ2-3, with D unclear. V shed 0 bases and J shed 4 bases, with 8 bases lying between them. This CDR3 spans 14 amino acids. Germline V gene sequence: CDR1 SGHVS, CDR2 FNYEAQ. CDR3 in amino acids: CASSLAIGSDTQYF. Here the CDR3 DNA reads TGTGCCAGCAGCTTAGCAATCGGGTCAGATACGCAGTATTTT.

The chain uses TRBV6-5 and TRBJ1-3, with TRBD1 as a possible D gene (5 bases). There are 15 residues in the CDR3. The V end lost 0 bases, the J end lost 2 bases, and 8 bases lay between the germline ends. Per germline, CDR1 MNHEY and CDR2 SVGAGI. The CDR3 here is CASSYSGRAGNTIYF. The DNA of the CDR3 is TGTGCCAGCAGTTACTCGGGCAGGGCTGGAAACACCATATATTTT.

V and J are TRBV19 and TRBJ1-5; unclear D gene. From germline, CDR1 is LNHDA and CDR2 SQIVND (reference sequence). This CDR3 region has 14 residues. V was clipped by 2 bases and J by 0 bases, with 5 bases between them. CDR3 DNA sequence: TGTGCCAGTAGTATAATTGATAGCAATCAGCCCCAGCATTTT. It is translated as CASSIIDSNQPQHF.

This clonotype was counted between two and nine times. CDR3 nucleotide sequence: TGTGCCAGCAGCCAACAGGAGATGAACACCGGGGAGCTGTTTTTT. Residues: CASSQQEMNTGELFF. This sequence joins TRBV7-3 and TRBJ2-2; TRBD1 might be the D (5 bases). V lost 5 bases and J lost 1, with 11 bases in between. The germline CDR1 and CDR2 sequences are SGHTA and FQGTGA. CDR3 size: 15 residues.

This clonotype has just a few counts. The chain combines TRBV6-5 with TRBJ1-1, with D uncertain. The germline V gene has CDR1 MNHEY and CDR2 SVGAGI. V was cut by 0 bases and J by 7 bases, with 18 bases left in between. The length of the CDR3 is 16 residues. The CDR3 reads CASSYSGSGWVGEAFF. CDR3 coding DNA: TGTGCCAGCAGTTACTCGGGCAGCGGATGGGTAGGTGAAGCTTTCTTT.

This clonotype has only a few counts. One base away lies a much larger clone, so this may be a sequencing read error. The chain uses TRBV9 and TRBJ2-6, with D possibly being TRBD1 (6 bases). Germline V lookup: CDR1 SGDLS, CDR2 YYNGEE. Trimming left V 3 bases short and J 0 bases short, with 7 bases between. CDR3 size: 15 residues. CDR3: CASSAGASGANVLTF. Here the CDR3 DNA reads TGTGCCAGCAGCGCAGGGGCCTCTGGGGCCAACGTCCTGACTTTC.

This clonotype came up many times. The chain has TRBV7-6 and TRBJ2-3; TRBD2 matches 7 bases. This CDR3 region has 15 residues. The germline V gene encodes CDR1 SGHVS and CDR2 FNYEAQ. With 2 bases clipped from V and 6 bases from J, the junction kept 8 bases outside the gene matches. As DNA, the CDR3 is TGTGCCAGCAGCTTACGAGCGGGGCTGGGTGATACGCAGTATTTT. Residues: CASSLRAGLGDTQYF.

J is TRBJ2-3 and V is TRBV29-1, with D possibly matching TRBD2 (5 bases). Germline V lookup: CDR1 SQVTM, CDR2 ANQGSEA. The V end was cut by 6 bases, the J end by 1 base, with 11 bases between. CDR3 length: 13 amino acids. CDR3 in amino acids: CSVGLARTDTQYF. In nucleotides, the CDR3 is TGCAGCGTAGGACTCGCCCGCACAGATACGCAGTATTTT.

The chain uses TRBV28 and TRBJ2-3; D might be TRBD2 (6 bases). The CDR3 contains 16 residues. Germline CDR1 reads MDHEN; CDR2 reads SYDVKM. V shed 3 bases and J shed 2 bases, with 15 bases lying between them. The CDR3 sequence: CASSLIADKNTDTQYF. The CDR3 coding sequence is TGTGCCAGCAGTTTGATAGCGGACAAAAACACAGATACGCAGTATTTT.

The chain combines TRBV12-3 or TRBV12-4 with TRBJ2-1; possible D gene TRBD1, 5 bases. Trimming cost V 6 bases and J 10 bases, with 16 bases left between them. The CDR3 spans 13 residues. CDR3 in DNA: TGTGCCAGCAGCCCTCCGACAGTACCCGAGCAGTTCTTC. Translation gives CASSPPTVPEQFF.

This clonotype came up many times. The chain combines TRBV20-1 with TRBJ1-5; unclear D gene. Germline V gene sequence: CDR1 DFQATT, CDR2 SNEGSKA (reference sequence). V lost 0 bases and J 0 bases, leaving 9 bases between the germline ends. There are 15 residues in the CDR3. The CDR3 nucleotides read TGCAGTGCTAGAGATCCCACGGATAGCAATCAGCCCCAGCATTTT. Translating it yields CSARDPTDSNQPQHF.

The chain is built from TRBV29-1 and TRBJ2-2; D uncertain. The CDR3 contains 11 residues. Germline V lookup: CDR1 SQVTM, CDR2 ANQGSEA. Trimming took 7 bases from V and 4 from J, leaving 7 bases between them. The CDR3 nucleotides are TGCAGCGGTAGCTTCACCGGGGAGCTGTTTTTT. Its translation is CSGSFTGELFF.

This clonotype turned up a few times. The CDR3 loop reads CASSQDRLSKNGELFF. For the CDR3, the DNA is TGCGCCAGCAGCCAAGATCGGCTCAGTAAGAACGGGGAGCTGTTTTTT. The chain combines TRBV4-3 with TRBJ2-2; D gene ambiguous. The CDR3 runs 16 residues. V dropped 0 bases and J dropped 7 bases, with 15 bases sitting between them. CDR1 and CDR2 from the germline V gene are LGHNA and YSLEER.

This chain connects TRBV12-3 or TRBV12-4 to TRBJ2-1, with 9 bases aligning to TRBD1. V lost 3 bases, J lost 9 bases, and 3 bases stayed unmatched. There are 13 residues in the CDR3. CDR3 loop: CASSLGQGGEQFF. CDR3 in DNA: TGTGCCAGCAGTTTGGGACAGGGCGGTGAGCAGTTCTTC.

V usage is TRBV28 and J usage is TRBJ2-7; no definite D call. Germline V lookup: CDR1 MDHEN, CDR2 SYDVKM. This CDR3 region has 13 residues. Trimming removed 3 bases at V and 0 bases at J, with 6 bases between. Written as DNA, the CDR3 is TGTGCCAGCAGTTTCACGAGCTCCTACGAGCAGTACTTC. It yields the protein CASSFTSSYEQYF.